This is a list of T cell receptor beta chains from one sample in a study of T-cell reconstitution after alpha-beta-depleted transplantation in children. TCRdb used MiXCR to reprocess the PCR reads, holding one entry per CDR3 protein. The sample consists of fewer than 750,000 distinct CDR3 sequences, roughly 23% of them appearing once. Sequencing was performed on PBMCs, mostly from graft donor cells, taken 360 days after TCRalphabeta/CD19-depleted stem cell transplant. All receptors derive from a boy in the first two years of life who had a stem cell transplant for acute myeloid leukemia, so the T cells may come from the graft donor. The CDR3 runs from the conserved cysteine through the conserved F or W. D genes are given only for firm matches. Clone size is not always given. Where it is, it says once, few, many or a class for expanded clones.

>-|many|TRBJ2-3|TRBV12-3/TRBV12-4
CASSFWDNTDTQYF
TGTGCCAGCAGTTTCTGGGACAACACAGATACGCAGTATTTT
>-|few|TRBJ1-5|TRBV6-1
CASSRSLQGRNQPQHF
TGTGCCAGCAGTCGTTCCCTACAGGGTAGGAATCAGCCCCAGCATTTT
>-|-|TRBJ2-2|TRBV20-1
CSASSGGRPGELFF
TGCAGTGCTAGCTCCGGGGGGCGCCCCGGGGAGCTGTTTTTT
>-|few|TRBJ2-2|TRBV2
CASSEGVTGELFF
TGTGCCAGCAGTGAAGGTGTCACCGGGGAGCTGTTTTTT
>-|-|TRBJ1-2|TRBV6-5
CASSYLAGDDYGYTF
TGTGCCAGCAGTTACTTGGCAGGGGACGACTATGGCTACACCTTC
>TRBD1|many|TRBJ1-4|TRBV4-3
CASSQRDRGPTNEKLFF
TGCGCCAGCAGCCAACGGGACAGGGGACCAACTAATGAAAAACTGTTTTTT
>TRBD1|-|TRBJ2-3|TRBV7-9
CASSPTGQGGTDTQYF
TGTGCCAGCAGCCCTACAGGACAGGGAGGAACAGATACGCAGTATTTT
>TRBD1|many|TRBJ1-5|TRBV20-1
CSARVAGGQPQHF
TGCAGTGCTAGAGTGGCAGGGGGCCAGCCCCAGCATTTT
>TRBD2|-|TRBJ2-1|TRBV7-9
CASSSQRLAGGLNEQFF
TGTGCCAGCAGCTCCCAAAGGCTAGCGGGGGGACTAAATGAGCAGTTCTTC
>TRBD2|few|TRBJ2-1|TRBV6-2/TRBV6-3
CASSWASGRLYNEQFF
TGTGCCAGCAGTTGGGCTAGCGGGCGGCTGTACAATGAGCAGTTCTTC
>-|few|TRBJ2-3|TRBV20-1
CSARVWNTQYF
TGCAGTGCTAGAGTCTGGAATACGCAGTATTTT
>-|-|TRBJ2-3|TRBV7-9
CASSLGIGDTQYF
TGTGCCAGCAGCTTAGGAATCGGAGATACGCAGTATTTT
>TRBD1|many|TRBJ1-1|TRBV12-3/TRBV12-4
CASRPGTGAAPYTEAFF
TGTGCCAGCAGACCCGGGACAGGGGCCGCACCGTACACTGAAGCTTTCTTT
>-|few|TRBJ1-4|TRBV7-2
CASRLQSNEKLFF
TGTGCCAGCAGGCTCCAAAGTAATGAAAAACTGTTTTTT
>TRBD2|many|TRBJ2-1|TRBV6-5
CASSYSSSGDGNEQFF
TGTGCCAGCAGTTACTCGAGTAGCGGGGATGGAAATGAGCAGTTCTTC
>TRBD2|-|TRBJ2-2|TRBV11-2
CASSLEIAGGLNTGELFF
TGTGCCAGCAGCTTAGAGATAGCGGGGGGGCTTAACACCGGGGAGCTGTTTTTT
>TRBD1|few|TRBJ1-1|TRBV5-1
CASSFRQGVNTEAFF
TGCGCCAGCAGCTTTCGACAGGGGGTGAACACTGAAGCTTTCTTT
>-|-|TRBJ1-3|TRBV4-3
CASSHTTAPGNTIYF
TGCGCCAGCAGCCACACGACAGCTCCCGGAAACACCATATATTTT
>-|-|TRBJ2-1|TRBV5-5
CASSWGNGGNEQFF
TGTGCCAGCAGCTGGGGAAATGGGGGAAATGAGCAGTTCTTC
>-|many|TRBJ1-6|TRBV28
CASRDLSGDSPLHF
TGTGCCAGCAGGGACCTATCAGGAGATTCACCCCTCCACTTT
>-|few|TRBJ2-3|TRBV20-1
CSAPIIPREPRRTDTQYF
TGCAGTGCTCCTATCATCCCCAGAGAACCCAGGAGGACAGATACGCAGTATTTT
>-|-|TRBJ1-1|TRBV11-1
CASSLRWGRRDTEAFF
TGTGCCAGCAGCTTACGATGGGGACGTCGGGACACTGAAGCTTTCTTT
>-|many|TRBJ2-5|TRBV7-8
CASSLMKRALMQYF
TGTGCCAGCAGCTTGATGAAGCGGGCCTTAATGCAGTACTTC
>-|many|TRBJ2-3|TRBV13
CASSFQETTDTQYF
TGTGCCAGCAGCTTCCAGGAGACCACAGATACGCAGTATTTT
>-|-|TRBJ2-4|TRBV2
CASSEVRGAKNIQYF
TGTGCCAGCAGTGAAGTAAGGGGGGCGAAAAACATTCAGTACTTC
>TRBD1|-|TRBJ1-1|TRBV20-1
CSARPQQGAPEAFF
TGCAGTGCTAGGCCTCAACAGGGGGCCCCTGAAGCTTTCTTT
>-|-|TRBJ2-5|TRBV12-3/TRBV12-4
CASTGGLSHLGTQYF
TGTGCCAGCACCGGCGGTCTCTCCCACCTTGGGACCCAGTACTTC
>-|-|TRBJ1-2|TRBV6-1
CASSPYRDTSNYGYTF
TGTGCCAGCAGCCCCTACCGGGACACTTCTAACTATGGCTACACCTTC
>TRBD1|few|TRBJ2-4|TRBV20-1
CSAARTGTGIKNIQYF
TGCAGTGCTGCTCGTACCGGGACAGGGATCAAAAACATTCAGTACTTC
>TRBD2|-|TRBJ2-2|TRBV20-1
CSARASGGARAGELFF
TGCAGTGCTAGAGCTAGCGGGGGGGCTCGTGCCGGGGAGCTGTTTTTT
>-|-|TRBJ2-5|TRBV10-1
CASSDKGERGETQYF
TGCGCCAGCAGTGACAAGGGGGAGAGGGGAGAGACCCAGTACTTC
>TRBD1|many|TRBJ1-4|TRBV29-1
CSVRLDRGFEKLFF
TGCAGCGTTCGGCTGGACAGGGGGTTTGAAAAACTGTTTTTT
>-|many|TRBJ1-4|TRBV5-1
CASSLGRGAEKLFF
TGCGCCAGCAGCTTGGGCAGGGGCGCGGAAAAACTGTTTTTT
>-|-|TRBJ1-4|TRBV20-1
CSAPGTTDFEKLFF
TGCAGTGCTCCGGGGACGACTGATTTTGAAAAACTGTTTTTT
>-|-|TRBJ2-1|TRBV27
CASSLKGVREQFF
TGTGCCAGCAGTTTAAAGGGGGTCCGTGAGCAGTTCTTC
>-|many|TRBJ2-1|TRBV7-9
CASSTTGTPYNEQFF
TGTGCCAGCAGCACAACCGGGACACCCTACAATGAGCAGTTCTTC